The source of this T cell receptor beta chain is a study of beta chain features in type 1 diabetes. Points from the study as a whole: For type 1 diabetes patients, VDJ junctions showed fewer insertions and more deletions.

The investigators reverse transcribed all of the isolated RNA, so they sequenced expressed TCRB transcripts. Method: immunoSEQ multiplex PCR; TCRdb's copy keeps in-frame clones and lacks some. The repertoire holds over 500,000 clones, with roughly a sixth as singletons. Concerning this clone: Its specificity is unknown.

The CDR3 contains 13 residues. Between the trimmed V and J ends, which lost 0 bases and 4 bases, there was a span of 4 bases. CDR1 is SGHAT, CDR2 FQNNGV, per germline. This TCR came from a man in his late teens or twenties in good health. Material for sequencing was naive CD4+ T cells from blood. This chain connects TRBV11-2 to TRBJ1-5; D gene uncertain. The CDR3 coding sequence is TGTGCCAGCAGCTTAGAACAAAATCAGCCCCAGCATTTT. Its translation: CASSLEQNQPQHF. The complete variable domain, with remaining parts taken from reference TRBV11-2 and TRBJ1-5, reads EAGVAQSPRYKIIEKRQSVAFWCNPISGHATLYWYQQILGQGPKLLIQFQNNGVVDDSQLPKDRFSAERLKGVDSTLKIQPAKLEDSAVYLCASSLEQNQPQHFGDGTRLSIL.